A selection of T cell receptor beta chains follows, all from one sample in a study of blood T cell repertoires in COVID-19. Clones were read by immunoSEQ multiplex PCR, and TCRdb kept only the in-frame ones, dropping some. Of just over 250,000 clones detected, roughly 86% appear once; the ten largest clones hold about 2.1%. Input material: peripheral blood. These receptors came from a woman between 45 and 60 years old with acute or convalescent COVID-19. Both conserved end residues are part of each CDR3. Clone size, where shown, is once, few, many, or a class for clones that have expanded.

CASSLSFGGRTETQYF TRBV7-6 NA
CASSIQGAMGSPLHF TRBV19 once
CASSKTDFNQPQHF TRBV7-2 NA
CASRRELNPYEQYF TRBV5-1 NA
CASSPGTSGRDEQYF TRBV4-3 NA
CASRDRLAGYREQYF TRBV5-1 once
CASSPYRIHEQYF TRBV7-9 once
CASSRHGSGTSSYNSPLHF TRBV7-2 NA
CATGGTDTQYF TRBV24-1 NA
CATSDTTGSNYGYTF TRBV24-1 NA
CASSMTGQDEKLFF TRBV19 NA
CAISELGATDTQYF TRBV10-3 NA